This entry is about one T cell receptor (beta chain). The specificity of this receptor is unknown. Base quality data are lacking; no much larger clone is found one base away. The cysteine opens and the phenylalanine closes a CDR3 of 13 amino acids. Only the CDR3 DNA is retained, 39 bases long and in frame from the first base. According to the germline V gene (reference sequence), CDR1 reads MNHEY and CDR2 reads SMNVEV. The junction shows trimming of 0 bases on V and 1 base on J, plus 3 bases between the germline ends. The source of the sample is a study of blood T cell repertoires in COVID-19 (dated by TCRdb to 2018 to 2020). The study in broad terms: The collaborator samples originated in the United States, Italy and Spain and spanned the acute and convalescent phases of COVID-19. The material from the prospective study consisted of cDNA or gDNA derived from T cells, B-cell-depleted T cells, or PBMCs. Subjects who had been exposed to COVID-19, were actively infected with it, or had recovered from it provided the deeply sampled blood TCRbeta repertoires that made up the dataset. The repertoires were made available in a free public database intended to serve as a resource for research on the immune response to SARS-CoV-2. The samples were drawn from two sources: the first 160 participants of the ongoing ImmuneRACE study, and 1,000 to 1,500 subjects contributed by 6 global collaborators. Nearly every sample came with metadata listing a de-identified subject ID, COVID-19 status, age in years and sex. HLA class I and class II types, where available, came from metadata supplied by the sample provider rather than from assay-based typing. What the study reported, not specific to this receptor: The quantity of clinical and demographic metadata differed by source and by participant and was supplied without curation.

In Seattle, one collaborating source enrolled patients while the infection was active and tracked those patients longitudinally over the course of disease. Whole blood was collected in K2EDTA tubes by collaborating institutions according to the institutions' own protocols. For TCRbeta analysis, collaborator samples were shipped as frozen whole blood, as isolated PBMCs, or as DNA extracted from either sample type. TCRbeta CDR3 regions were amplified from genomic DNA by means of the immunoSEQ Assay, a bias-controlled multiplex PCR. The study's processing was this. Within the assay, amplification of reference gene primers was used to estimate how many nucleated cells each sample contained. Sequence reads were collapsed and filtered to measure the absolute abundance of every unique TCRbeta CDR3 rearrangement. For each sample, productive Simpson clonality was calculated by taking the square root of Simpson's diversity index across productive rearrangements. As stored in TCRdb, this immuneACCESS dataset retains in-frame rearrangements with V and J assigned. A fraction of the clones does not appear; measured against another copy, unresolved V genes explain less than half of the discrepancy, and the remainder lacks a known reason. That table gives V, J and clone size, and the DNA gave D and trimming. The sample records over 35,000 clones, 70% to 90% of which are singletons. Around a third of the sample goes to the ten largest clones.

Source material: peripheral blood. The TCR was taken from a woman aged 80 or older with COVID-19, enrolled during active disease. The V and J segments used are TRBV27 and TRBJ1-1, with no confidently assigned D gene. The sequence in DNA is TGTGCCAGCAGTTTATCAGCGAACACTGAAGCTTTCTTT. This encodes CASSLSANTEAFF.